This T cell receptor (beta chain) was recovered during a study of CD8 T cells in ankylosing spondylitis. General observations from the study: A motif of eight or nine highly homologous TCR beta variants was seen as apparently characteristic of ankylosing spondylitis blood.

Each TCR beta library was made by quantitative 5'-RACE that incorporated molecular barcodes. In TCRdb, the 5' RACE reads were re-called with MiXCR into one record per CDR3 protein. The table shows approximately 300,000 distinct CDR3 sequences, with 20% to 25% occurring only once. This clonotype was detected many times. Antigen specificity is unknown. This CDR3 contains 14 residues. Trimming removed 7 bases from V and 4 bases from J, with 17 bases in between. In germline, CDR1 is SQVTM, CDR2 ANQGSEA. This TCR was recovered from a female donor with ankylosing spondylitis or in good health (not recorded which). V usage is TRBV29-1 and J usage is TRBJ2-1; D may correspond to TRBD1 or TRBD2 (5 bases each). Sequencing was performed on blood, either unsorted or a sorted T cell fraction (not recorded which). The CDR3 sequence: CSGQISGMYNEQFF. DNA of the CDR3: TGCAGCGGACAGATCTCCGGGATGTACAATGAGCAGTTCTTC.